This TCR beta chain derives from a study of blood T cell repertoires in COVID-19 (dated by TCRdb to the early 2020s). In terms of the full investigation: The collaborator samples originated in the United States, Italy and Spain and spanned the acute and convalescent phases of COVID-19. Samples were obtained from the ongoing ImmuneRACE study (first 160 participants) and from some 1,200 subjects provided by 6 global collaborators. HLA class I and class II types, where available, came from metadata supplied by the sample provider rather than from assay-based typing. The repertoires were released in a freely available public database intended as a resource for research on the immune response to SARS-CoV-2. Subjects who had been exposed to COVID-19, were actively infected with it, or had recovered from it provided the deeply sampled blood TCRbeta repertoires that made up the dataset. The sample metadata nearly always contained a de-identified subject ID, COVID-19 status, age in years and sex. The material from the prospective study consisted of cDNA or gDNA derived from T cells, B-cell-depleted T cells, or PBMCs. On the study overall, not on this receptor specifically: How much clinical and demographic metadata was included differed by source and by participant, and the metadata was provided uncurated.

The immunoSEQ Assay, a bias-controlled multiplex PCR, was used to amplify TCRbeta CDR3 regions from genomic DNA. The authors' analysis ran thus. Within the assay, amplification of reference gene primers was used to estimate how many nucleated cells each sample contained. To quantify the absolute abundance of each unique TCRbeta CDR3 rearrangement, sequence reads were collapsed and filtered. Productive Simpson clonality was computed per sample as the square root of Simpson's diversity index over productive rearrangements. TCRdb took this table from immuneACCESS and kept in-frame rearrangements with V and J called. Such tables lack part of the clones; where checked against another copy, unresolved V genes explain under half of the gap, and the rest is unexplained. The DNA gave D and trimming, while V, J and clone size come from that table. Counted in this sample were approximately 240,000 clones; around four fifths of them appeared once. The ten largest clonotypes hold around 6.4% of the sample.

From the cysteine through the phenylalanine, the CDR3 covers 14 amino acids. Only the CDR3 part of the read is kept: 42 bases, read in frame from the first base. CDR1 and CDR2, per the germline V gene (reference sequence), are SGHNT and YYREEE. Trimming removed 5 bases from V and 6 bases from J, leaving 17 bases between the germline ends. A remark on this clone: The clone's antigen remains unknown. No much larger clonotype is one base removed from it; base qualities were not supplied.

Whole blood was collected in K2EDTA tubes by collaborating institutions according to the institutions' own protocols. For TCRbeta analysis, collaborators shipped samples as frozen whole blood, isolated PBMCs, or DNA extracted from either of those sample types. The chain joins TRBV5-4 to TRBJ1-1; there is no confident call for the D gene. The sequenced sample was peripheral blood. The source of this sequence is a woman aged 60 to 75 with active or convalescent COVID-19. For the CDR3, the sequence is CASRSTPREAEAFF. The sequence in DNA is TGTGCCAGCAGGTCTACTCCCCGCGAGGCTGAAGCTTTCTTT.